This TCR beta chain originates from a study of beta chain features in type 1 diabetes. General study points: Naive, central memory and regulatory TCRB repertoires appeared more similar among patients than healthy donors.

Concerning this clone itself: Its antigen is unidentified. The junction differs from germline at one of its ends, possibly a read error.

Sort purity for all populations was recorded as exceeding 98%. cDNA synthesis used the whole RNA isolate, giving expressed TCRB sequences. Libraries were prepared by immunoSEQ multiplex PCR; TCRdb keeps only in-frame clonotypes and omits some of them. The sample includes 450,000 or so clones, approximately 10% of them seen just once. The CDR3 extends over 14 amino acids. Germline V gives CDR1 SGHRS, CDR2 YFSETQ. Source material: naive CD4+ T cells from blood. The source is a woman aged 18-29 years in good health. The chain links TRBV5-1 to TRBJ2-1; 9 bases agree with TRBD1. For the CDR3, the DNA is TGCGCCAGCACCTTGACAGGGGGAGACAATGAGCAGTTCTTC. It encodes CASTLTGGDNEQFF. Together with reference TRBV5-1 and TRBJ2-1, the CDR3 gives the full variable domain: KAGVTQTPRYLIKTRGQQVTLSCSPISGHRSVSWYQQTPGQGLQFLFEYFSETQRNKGNFPGRFSGRQFSNSRSEMNVSTLELGDSALYLCASTLTGGDNEQFFGPGTRLTVL.